This T cell receptor beta chain stems from a study of cytomegalovirus exposure and HLA in healthy donors. The PCR employed 60 Vbeta primers together with 13 Jbeta primers. TCRdb keeps only in-frame clones here, not all; method: immunoSEQ multiplex PCR. Of about 140,000 clones in the sample, 80% to 90% are singletons; the top ten hold more than 4%. The CDR3 runs to 15 residues. Germline-derived CDR1 and CDR2 are MNHNS and SASEGT. Trimming took 11 bases from V and 2 from J, leaving 19 bases between them. The rearrangement uses TRBV6-1 and TRBJ2-1, with D tentatively TRBD2 (6 bases). This TCR derives from a woman aged 40 to 50 in good health and CMV-seropositive. Input material: PBMCs. This chain's CDR3 is CALMGGFGPYNEQFF. CDR3 nucleotides: TGTGCCCTCATGGGAGGCTTCGGGCCCTACAATGAGCAGTTCTTC.